The source of this TCR beta chain is a study of cytomegalovirus exposure and HLA in healthy donors. About this clone: As yet, its antigen is unknown.

Study-wide points: After further analysis at a later stage, 16,951 TCR beta sequences were associated with HLA alleles at 0.05 false discovery rate.

The CDR3 runs 12 residues. V lost 4 bases and J lost 13; bases outside the gene matches: 5. The germline gives CDR1 SGHNT, CDR2 YYREEE (reference sequence). The PCR contained 60 Vbeta and 13 Jbeta primers. Only in-frame clones appear in the TCRdb table, and some are missing; sequencing was by immunoSEQ multiplex PCR. The table records fewer than 90,000 clones, 76% of them present only once. The rearrangement links TRBV5-4 to TRBJ2-1; 10 positions match TRBD2. Sequencing used PBMCs. This TCR was sampled from a male donor in good health and CMV-seronegative. CDR3 coding DNA: TGTGCCAGCAGCCAAACTAGCGGGAATCAGTTCTTC. Amino acid sequence: CASSQTSGNQFF.